This is a list of T cell receptor beta chains from one sample in a study of blood T cell repertoires in COVID-19. Clones were sequenced by immunoSEQ multiplex PCR, and TCRdb holds only the in-frame ones, with some missing. The sample includes 250,000 to 350,000 clones, 75% to 90% of them seen just once. Sequencing was performed on peripheral blood. Receptor source: a woman in her thirties with COVID-19, enrolled during active disease. Both conserved end residues are part of each CDR3. Each record gives: CDR3 protein, CDR3 DNA, V gene, J gene, D gene, clone size. A D gene is named only where the DNA matches it firmly. A row's size may be missing; if present it is once, few, many or a size class.

cdr3_aa: CASSYSGRAGELFF
cdr3_nt: TGTGCCAGCAGCTATAGCGGGAGGGCCGGGGAGCTGTTTTTT
v_call: TRBV7-9
j_call: TRBJ2-2
d_call: TRBD2
clone_size: NA

cdr3_aa: CSAPGQQEQYF
cdr3_nt: TGCAGTGCTCCCGGACAGCAAGAGCAGTACTTC
v_call: TRBV20-1
j_call: TRBJ2-7
d_call: NA
clone_size: NA

cdr3_aa: CATSRVSGGIGEQFF
cdr3_nt: TGTGCCACCAGCAGAGTGTCAGGGGGCATAGGAGAGCAGTTCTTC
v_call: TRBV15
j_call: TRBJ2-1
d_call: TRBD1
clone_size: NA

cdr3_aa: CASSDSGVSTYNEKLFF
cdr3_nt: TGTGCCAGCAGTGATTCGGGGGTCTCGACTTATAATGAAAAACTGTTTTTT
v_call: TRBV6-1
j_call: TRBJ1-4
d_call: NA
clone_size: NA

cdr3_aa: CASSDRRSTEAFF
cdr3_nt: TGTGCCAGCAGCGACAGGCGCTCCACTGAAGCTTTCTTT
v_call: TRBV3-1/TRBV3-2
j_call: TRBJ1-1
d_call: NA
clone_size: NA

cdr3_aa: CASSTRASGSGNEQFF
cdr3_nt: TGTGCCAGTAGTACCCGTGCTAGCGGGAGTGGGAATGAGCAGTTCTTC
v_call: TRBV19
j_call: TRBJ2-1
d_call: TRBD2
clone_size: NA

cdr3_aa: CASGPLRAGQGNEQFF
cdr3_nt: TGTGCCAGCGGTCCCCTAAGAGCGGGACAGGGCAATGAGCAGTTCTTC
v_call: TRBV28
j_call: TRBJ2-1
d_call: TRBD1
clone_size: NA

cdr3_aa: CASSLGDSGTETQYF
cdr3_nt: TGTGCCAGCAGCTTAGGGGACTCTGGGACGGAGACCCAGTACTTC
v_call: TRBV7-9
j_call: TRBJ2-5
d_call: NA
clone_size: NA

cdr3_aa: CASSEGQMTVAFF
cdr3_nt: TGCGCCAGCAGCGAGGGACAGATGACTGTGGCTTTCTTT
v_call: TRBV5-1
j_call: TRBJ1-1
d_call: TRBD1
clone_size: NA

cdr3_aa: CASSLGASGGYEQYF
cdr3_nt: TGTGCCAGCAGCTTGGGGGCTAGCGGGGGCTACGAGCAGTACTTC
v_call: TRBV5-4
j_call: TRBJ2-7
d_call: TRBD2
clone_size: NA

cdr3_aa: CASSTQTGGSTDTQYF
cdr3_nt: TGTGCCAGCAGCACTCAGACAGGGGGCTCCACAGATACGCAGTATTTT
v_call: TRBV11-2
j_call: TRBJ2-3
d_call: TRBD1
clone_size: NA

cdr3_aa: CASSTTGTGGAGYGYTF
cdr3_nt: TGTGCCAGCAGCACAACCGGGACAGGGGGCGCTGGGTATGGCTACACCTTC
v_call: TRBV11-2
j_call: TRBJ1-2
d_call: TRBD1
clone_size: NA

cdr3_aa: CAWREVWSGSPPSLHF
cdr3_nt: TGTGCCTGGAGGGAAGTGTGGAGCGGTTCTCCCCCGTCCCTCCACTTT
v_call: TRBV30
j_call: TRBJ1-6
d_call: NA
clone_size: NA

cdr3_aa: CASSIAPPTTTIAYNEQFF
cdr3_nt: TGTGCCAGTAGTATAGCTCCACCCACGACTACAATCGCCTACAATGAGCAGTTCTTC
v_call: TRBV19
j_call: TRBJ2-1
d_call: NA
clone_size: NA

cdr3_aa: CAISGQSNYGYTF
cdr3_nt: TGTGCCATCAGCGGACAGTCTAACTATGGCTACACCTTC
v_call: TRBV10-3
j_call: TRBJ1-2
d_call: NA
clone_size: NA

cdr3_aa: CASSKADRYPENIQYF
cdr3_nt: TGTGCCAGCAGCAAAGCAGACAGGTATCCAGAAAACATTCAGTACTTC
v_call: TRBV21-1
j_call: TRBJ2-4
d_call: NA
clone_size: NA

cdr3_aa: CSASSAEYNEQFF
cdr3_nt: TGCAGTGCTAGTAGTGCCGAGTACAATGAGCAGTTCTTC
v_call: TRBV20-1
j_call: TRBJ2-1
d_call: NA
clone_size: NA

cdr3_aa: CSASGQEPTEAFF
cdr3_nt: TGCAGTGCTAGTGGACAGGAGCCGACTGAAGCTTTCTTT
v_call: TRBV20-1
j_call: TRBJ1-1
d_call: TRBD1
clone_size: NA

cdr3_aa: CASRTQGAYNEQFF
cdr3_nt: TGTGCCAGCAGAACACAGGGGGCCTACAATGAGCAGTTCTTC
v_call: TRBV6-5
j_call: TRBJ2-1
d_call: TRBD1
clone_size: NA

cdr3_aa: CASHFRDWNQPQHF
cdr3_nt: TGTGCCAGCCATTTCAGGGACTGGAATCAGCCCCAGCATTTT
v_call: TRBV6-5
j_call: TRBJ1-5
d_call: NA
clone_size: NA

cdr3_aa: CASSLAGGARQETQYF
cdr3_nt: TGCGCCAGCAGCTTGGCTGGGGGGGCGAGGCAAGAGACCCAGTACTTC
v_call: TRBV5-1
j_call: TRBJ2-5
d_call: NA
clone_size: NA

cdr3_aa: CSARQGRSQHF
cdr3_nt: TGCAGTGCTAGACAGGGAAGGTCCCAGCATTTT
v_call: TRBV20-1
j_call: TRBJ1-5
d_call: NA
clone_size: NA

cdr3_aa: CASSPLATGGGTEAFF
cdr3_nt: TGTGCCAGCAGCCCACTAGCGACAGGGGGAGGGACTGAAGCTTTCTTT
v_call: TRBV21-1
j_call: TRBJ1-1
d_call: NA
clone_size: NA

cdr3_aa: CAVAGGSRDTQYF
cdr3_nt: TGCGCCGTAGCGGGAGGTAGTCGAGATACGCAGTATTTT
v_call: TRBV30
j_call: TRBJ2-3
d_call: TRBD2
clone_size: NA

cdr3_aa: CASSSRLANTGELFF
cdr3_nt: TGTGCCAGCAGCTCACGACTAGCCAACACCGGGGAGCTGTTTTTT
v_call: TRBV3-1/TRBV3-2
j_call: TRBJ2-2
d_call: TRBD2
clone_size: NA

cdr3_aa: CASRTGQVRFYNEQFF
cdr3_nt: TGTGCCAGCAGGACCGGACAGGTACGCTTCTACAATGAGCAGTTCTTC
v_call: TRBV2
j_call: TRBJ2-1
d_call: TRBD1
clone_size: NA

cdr3_aa: CASSLPLGGGYTF
cdr3_nt: TGTGCCAGCAGTTTACCACTAGGAGGGGGCTACACCTTC
v_call: TRBV28
j_call: TRBJ1-2
d_call: NA
clone_size: NA

cdr3_aa: CASTLRSGTGALYGYTF
cdr3_nt: TGTGCCAGTACCCTTCGTAGTGGGACAGGGGCGTTGTATGGCTACACCTTC
v_call: TRBV19
j_call: TRBJ1-2
d_call: TRBD1
clone_size: NA

cdr3_aa: CASSPRLAGAVETQYF
cdr3_nt: TGTGCCAGTAGTCCACGACTAGCTGGGGCGGTCGAGACCCAGTACTTC
v_call: TRBV19
j_call: TRBJ2-5
d_call: TRBD2
clone_size: once

cdr3_aa: CASSGLGGFTDTQYF
cdr3_nt: TGTGCCAGCAGTGGGTTAGGAGGGTTCACAGATACGCAGTATTTT
v_call: TRBV6-6
j_call: TRBJ2-3
d_call: NA
clone_size: NA

cdr3_aa: CASSLSGGSVFDEQFF
cdr3_nt: TGTGCCAGCAGCCTATCCGGCGGCTCCGTCTTCGATGAGCAGTTCTTC
v_call: TRBV5-4
j_call: TRBJ2-1
d_call: NA
clone_size: NA

cdr3_aa: CAWGIGTGGQTGELFF
cdr3_nt: TGTGCCTGGGGGATCGGGACAGGGGGCCAGACCGGGGAGCTGTTTTTT
v_call: TRBV30
j_call: TRBJ2-2
d_call: TRBD1
clone_size: NA

cdr3_aa: CASSSPRTSGRNEQFF
cdr3_nt: TGTGCCAGCAGTTCCCCCAGGACTAGCGGGAGAAATGAGCAGTTCTTC
v_call: TRBV27
j_call: TRBJ2-1
d_call: TRBD2
clone_size: NA

cdr3_aa: CASSPGQDNEKLFF
cdr3_nt: TGTGCCAGCTCACCGGGACAGGACAATGAAAAACTGTTTTTT
v_call: TRBV18
j_call: TRBJ1-4
d_call: TRBD1
clone_size: NA

cdr3_aa: CATSDSGTGAYEQYF
cdr3_nt: TGTGCCACCAGTGATTCGGGGACAGGAGCCTACGAGCAGTACTTC
v_call: TRBV24-1
j_call: TRBJ2-7
d_call: TRBD1
clone_size: NA

cdr3_aa: CASKVSGAGYGYTF
cdr3_nt: TGTGCCAGCAAGGTTTCAGGGGCAGGGTATGGCTACACCTTC
v_call: TRBV27
j_call: TRBJ1-2
d_call: NA
clone_size: NA

cdr3_aa: CASSYKGQGARRSNQPQHF
cdr3_nt: TGTGCCAGCAGTTACAAGGGACAGGGTGCCCGGAGAAGCAATCAGCCCCAGCATTTT
v_call: TRBV6-2/TRBV6-3
j_call: TRBJ1-5
d_call: TRBD1
clone_size: NA

cdr3_aa: CATSTTDRFSYNEQFF
cdr3_nt: TGTGCCACCAGCACCACAGACCGGTTCTCCTACAATGAGCAGTTCTTC
v_call: TRBV15
j_call: TRBJ2-1
d_call: NA
clone_size: NA

cdr3_aa: CASRNRGGYEQYF
cdr3_nt: TGTGCCAGCAGAAACAGGGGTGGGTACGAGCAGTACTTC
v_call: TRBV6-5
j_call: TRBJ2-7
d_call: TRBD1
clone_size: NA

cdr3_aa: CAWAGQGSQPQHF
cdr3_nt: TGTGCCTGGGCGGGACAGGGGAGTCAGCCCCAGCATTTT
v_call: TRBV30
j_call: TRBJ1-5
d_call: TRBD1
clone_size: NA

cdr3_aa: CAISPRTGEAFF
cdr3_nt: TGTGCCATCAGCCCTAGAACAGGGGAAGCTTTCTTT
v_call: TRBV10-3
j_call: TRBJ1-1
d_call: NA
clone_size: NA

cdr3_aa: CASSPPAQGQEELFF
cdr3_nt: TGTGCCAGCTCACCACCTGCACAGGGGCAAGAAGAACTGTTTTTT
v_call: TRBV18
j_call: TRBJ1-4
d_call: TRBD1
clone_size: NA

cdr3_aa: CASSLAGSSNEAFF
cdr3_nt: TGTGCCAGCAGCTTAGCCGGGTCGAGCAATGAAGCTTTCTTT
v_call: TRBV7-9
j_call: TRBJ1-1
d_call: NA
clone_size: NA

cdr3_aa: CACQLGTLETGYTF
cdr3_nt: TGTGCCTGCCAACTTGGAACATTGGAGACTGGCTACACCTTC
v_call: TRBV30
j_call: TRBJ1-2
d_call: NA
clone_size: once

cdr3_aa: CASSLDGTAYEQYF
cdr3_nt: TGCGCCAGCAGCTTGGATGGGACAGCCTACGAGCAGTACTTC
v_call: TRBV5-1
j_call: TRBJ2-7
d_call: TRBD1
clone_size: NA

cdr3_aa: CASSSQGEPQHF
cdr3_nt: TGTGCCAGCTCATCTCAGGGGGAGCCCCAGCATTTT
v_call: TRBV18
j_call: TRBJ1-5
d_call: TRBD1
clone_size: NA

cdr3_aa: CASSLVAAGGYEQYF
cdr3_nt: TGTGCCAGCAGCTTAGTAGCTGCAGGGGGCTACGAGCAGTACTTC
v_call: TRBV11-2
j_call: TRBJ2-7
d_call: TRBD1
clone_size: NA

cdr3_aa: CASGALEEKLFF
cdr3_nt: TGTGCCAGCGGGGCTCTGGAAGAAAAACTGTTTTTT
v_call: TRBV7-9
j_call: TRBJ1-4
d_call: NA
clone_size: NA

cdr3_aa: CSASGDGNGEKLFF
cdr3_nt: TGCAGTGCTAGTGGCGACGGGAATGGCGAAAAACTGTTTTTT
v_call: TRBV20-1
j_call: TRBJ1-4
d_call: NA
clone_size: NA

cdr3_aa: CASSYGLAGGFYNEQFF
cdr3_nt: TGTGCCAGCAGCTATGGACTAGCGGGAGGGTTCTACAATGAGCAGTTCTTC
v_call: TRBV4-2
j_call: TRBJ2-1
d_call: TRBD2
clone_size: NA

cdr3_aa: CASSEGQGNYGYTF
cdr3_nt: TGTGCCAGCAGCGAGGGACAGGGAAACTATGGCTACACCTTC
v_call: TRBV7-9
j_call: TRBJ1-2
d_call: TRBD1
clone_size: NA

cdr3_aa: CATRLLSSGNTIYF
cdr3_nt: TGTGCCACCAGGCTGCTAAGCTCTGGAAACACCATATATTTT
v_call: TRBV15
j_call: TRBJ1-3
d_call: NA
clone_size: NA

cdr3_aa: CASWTSVTGTQYF
cdr3_nt: TGTGCCAGTTGGACTAGCGTAACTGGGACCCAGTACTTC
v_call: TRBV2
j_call: TRBJ2-5
d_call: TRBD2
clone_size: NA

cdr3_aa: CASSERGSLLVIAKNIQYF
cdr3_nt: TGTGCCAGCAGTGAGAGGGGGAGCCTTCTCGTCATTGCCAAAAACATTCAGTACTTC
v_call: TRBV2
j_call: TRBJ2-4
d_call: NA
clone_size: NA

cdr3_aa: CASSINTFHSAVNTEAFF
cdr3_nt: TGCGCCAGCAGCATTAATACCTTCCACTCGGCGGTGAACACTGAAGCTTTCTTT
v_call: TRBV5-1
j_call: TRBJ1-1
d_call: NA
clone_size: NA

cdr3_aa: CASRRDSGNEKLFF
cdr3_nt: TGTGCCAGTAGAAGGGACAGCGGTAATGAAAAACTGTTTTTT
v_call: TRBV19
j_call: TRBJ1-4
d_call: TRBD1
clone_size: NA

cdr3_aa: CASTNVGGDGKLFF
cdr3_nt: TGTGCCAGCACAAACGTGGGAGGGGACGGAAAACTGTTTTTT
v_call: TRBV7-8
j_call: TRBJ1-4
d_call: NA
clone_size: NA

cdr3_aa: CASSFFGGQPQHF
cdr3_nt: TGTGCCAGCAGCTTTTTTGGAGGACAGCCCCAGCATTTT
v_call: TRBV5-4
j_call: TRBJ1-5
d_call: NA
clone_size: NA

cdr3_aa: CASSDRGRGVGNTIYF
cdr3_nt: TGTGCCAGCAGTGACAGGGGGCGCGGAGTTGGAAACACCATATATTTT
v_call: TRBV2
j_call: TRBJ1-3
d_call: TRBD1
clone_size: NA